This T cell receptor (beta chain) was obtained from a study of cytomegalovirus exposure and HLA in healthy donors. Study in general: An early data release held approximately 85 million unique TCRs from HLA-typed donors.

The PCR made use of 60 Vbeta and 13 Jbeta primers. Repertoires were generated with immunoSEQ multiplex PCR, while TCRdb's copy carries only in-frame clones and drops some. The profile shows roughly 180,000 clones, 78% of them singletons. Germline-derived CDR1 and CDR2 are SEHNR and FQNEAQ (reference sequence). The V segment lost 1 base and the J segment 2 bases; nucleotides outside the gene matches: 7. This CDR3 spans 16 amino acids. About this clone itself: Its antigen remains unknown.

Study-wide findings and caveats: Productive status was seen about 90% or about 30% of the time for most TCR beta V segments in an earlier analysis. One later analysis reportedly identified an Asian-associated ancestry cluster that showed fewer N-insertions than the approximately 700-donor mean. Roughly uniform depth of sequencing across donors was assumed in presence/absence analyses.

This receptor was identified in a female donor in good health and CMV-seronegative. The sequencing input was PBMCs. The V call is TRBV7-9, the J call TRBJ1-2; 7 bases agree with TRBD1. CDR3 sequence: CASSLGAGGINYGYTF. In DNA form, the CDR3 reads TGTGCCAGCAGCTTAGGCGCAGGGGGTATCAACTATGGCTACACCTTC.